The present entry profiles one TCR beta chain with its context. Its antigen is unidentified. This entry is derived from a study of Tregs in tolerant kidney transplant recipients. Per the germline V gene, CDR1 is MNHNY and CDR2 is SVGAGI (reference sequence). The CDR3 sequence is 16 residues long. The V end was cut by 6 bases, the J end by 4 bases, with 20 bases between. Sequenced by immunoSEQ multiplex PCR; TCRdb stores in-frame clones only, minus some. The top ten clones hold around 2.3% of a sample with fewer than 40,000 clones, 82% of them seen once. The specimen sequenced was Tregs from blood cultured with allogeneic cells. This receptor was obtained from a human donor in good health. The chain combines TRBV6-6 with TRBJ2-3, with D possibly TRBD1 on 5 matching bases. For the CDR3, the DNA is TGTGCCAGCAGCTACGTAATCTTCCAGGGCCCAGATACGCAGTATTTT. Protein sequence: CASSYVIFQGPDTQYF.